The rows below give T cell receptor beta chains drawn from one sample of a study of blood T cell repertoires in COVID-19. Clones were read by immunoSEQ multiplex PCR, and TCRdb kept only the in-frame ones, dropping some. The sample has a few hundred thousand clones; approximately 87% are singletons. The sample consisted of PBMCs or T cells enriched from blood (not recorded which). Receptor source: a woman aged 45-65 years who had recovered from COVID-19. CDR3s include the opening cysteine and the closing phenylalanine or tryptophan. D genes are given only for firm matches. Clone size is not always given. Where it is, it says once, few, many or a class for expanded clones.

J | V | D | size | DNA | CDR3
TRBJ1-2 | TRBV5-1 | TRBD1 | many | TGCGCCAGCAGCCGGGACACACAGGGGGGCTACACCTTC | CASSRDTQGGYTF
TRBJ2-1 | TRBV9 | NA | NA | TGTGCCAGCAGCGAGAGAAGTCAAGTCAATGAGCAGTTCTTC | CASSERSQVNEQFF
TRBJ2-1 | TRBV2 | TRBD2 | NA | TGTGCCAGCAGTGATAGCGGGTATGATGAGCAGTTCTTC | CASSDSGYDEQFF
TRBJ2-3 | TRBV5-1 | NA | NA | TGCGCCAGCAGCTTGGCGACAGCTGATACGCAGTATTTT | CASSLATADTQYF
TRBJ2-7 | TRBV7-9 | NA | NA | TGTGCCAGCAGCCCTGCGGGGTTGCCCTACGAGCAGTACTTC | CASSPAGLPYEQYF
TRBJ1-1 | TRBV5-1 | NA | few | TGCGCCAGCAGCTTGGGAGTACAGGGAAAGAACACTGAAGCTTTCTTT | CASSLGVQGKNTEAFF
TRBJ1-2 | TRBV19 | NA | few | TGTGCCAGTAGTAGCGGACTTGGAGCTAACTATGGCTACACCTTC | CASSSGLGANYGYTF
TRBJ2-7 | TRBV10-3 | NA | NA | TGTGCCATCAGTGAGTCGACCGTGGGGCCCGAGCAGTACTTC | CAISESTVGPEQYF
TRBJ1-2 | TRBV19 | TRBD1 | NA | TGTGCCAGTAGCCTACAGGGGGCGCCGGGCTACACCTTC | CASSLQGAPGYTF
TRBJ1-2 | TRBV25-1 | TRBD1 | NA | TGTGCCAGCAGTCGGGGGACAGGAGATAACTATGGCTACACCTTC | CASSRGTGDNYGYTF
TRBJ1-5 | TRBV5-1 | NA | few | TGCGCCAGCAGCTTGGGAGGGAGTGGCAATCAGCCCCAGCATTTT | CASSLGGSGNQPQHF
TRBJ1-1 | TRBV5-1 | NA | NA | TGCGCCAGCAGCGGCGGACAGCTCACTGAAGCTTTCTTT | CASSGGQLTEAFF
TRBJ1-5 | TRBV7-2 | NA | NA | TGTGCCAGCAGCTTAGCCGTAAATCAGCCCCAGCATTTT | CASSLAVNQPQHF
TRBJ1-2 | TRBV12-3/TRBV12-4 | NA | NA | TGTGCCAGCAGTTTCGTAGGGACTCGTGGCTACACCTTC | CASSFVGTRGYTF
TRBJ1-1 | TRBV5-1 | NA | NA | TGCGCCAGCAGCTTGGACAGCGGGAACACTGAAGCTTTCTTT | CASSLDSGNTEAFF
TRBJ1-3 | TRBV7-2 | NA | NA | TGTGCCAGCAGCTCTCCGACAGTAGGAAACACCATATATTTT | CASSSPTVGNTIYF
TRBJ1-1 | TRBV7-6 | TRBD1 | NA | TGTGCCAGCAGCTTAAAGACAGGGACTGAAGCTTTCTTT | CASSLKTGTEAFF
TRBJ2-3 | TRBV4-1 | TRBD2 | NA | TGCGCCAGCAGTGCGGGGCGGGGGGGCCACGTGACAGATACGCAGTATTTT | CASSAGRGGHVTDTQYF
TRBJ2-1 | TRBV5-6 | NA | once | TGTGCCAGCAGCACCCCCCGGGACAATGAGCAGTTCTTC | CASSTPRDNEQFF
TRBJ1-1 | TRBV2 | NA | NA | TGTGCCAGCCCGAGGGATATCGGGAAGGACACTGAAGCTTTCTTT | CASPRDIGKDTEAFF